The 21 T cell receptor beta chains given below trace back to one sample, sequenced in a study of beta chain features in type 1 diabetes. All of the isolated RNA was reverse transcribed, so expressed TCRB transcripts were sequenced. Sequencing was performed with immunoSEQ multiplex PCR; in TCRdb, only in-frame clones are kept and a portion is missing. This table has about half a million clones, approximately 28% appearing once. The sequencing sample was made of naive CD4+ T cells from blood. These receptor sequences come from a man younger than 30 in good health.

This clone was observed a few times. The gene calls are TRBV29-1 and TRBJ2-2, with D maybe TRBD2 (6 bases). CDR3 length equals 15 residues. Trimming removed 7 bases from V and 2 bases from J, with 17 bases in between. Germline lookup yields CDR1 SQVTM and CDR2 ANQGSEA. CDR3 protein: CSAGGWGRNTGELFF. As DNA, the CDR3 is TGCAGCGCCGGAGGGTGGGGCAGAAACACCGGGGAGCTGTTTTTT.

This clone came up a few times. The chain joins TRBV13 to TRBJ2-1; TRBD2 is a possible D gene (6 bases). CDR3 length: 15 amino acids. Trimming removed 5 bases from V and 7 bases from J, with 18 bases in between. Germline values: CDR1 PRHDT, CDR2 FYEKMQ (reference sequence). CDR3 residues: CASSLGRAGSNEQFF. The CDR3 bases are TGTGCCAGCAGCCTGGGTAGGGCGGGAAGTAATGAGCAGTTCTTC.

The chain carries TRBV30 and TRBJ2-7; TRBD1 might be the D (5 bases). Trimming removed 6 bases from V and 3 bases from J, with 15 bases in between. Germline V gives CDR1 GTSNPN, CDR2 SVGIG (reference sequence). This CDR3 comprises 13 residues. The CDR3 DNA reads TGTGCCTGCCAGACAGAATCCCACTACGAGCAGTACTTC. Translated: CACQTESHYEQYF.

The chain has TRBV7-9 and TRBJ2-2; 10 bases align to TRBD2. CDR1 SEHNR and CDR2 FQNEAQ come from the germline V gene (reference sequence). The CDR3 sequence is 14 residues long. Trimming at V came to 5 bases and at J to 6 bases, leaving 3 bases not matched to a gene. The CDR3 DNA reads TGTGCCAGCAGCGTCGGGACTAGCGCCGGGGAGCTGTTTTTT. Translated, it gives CASSVGTSAGELFF.

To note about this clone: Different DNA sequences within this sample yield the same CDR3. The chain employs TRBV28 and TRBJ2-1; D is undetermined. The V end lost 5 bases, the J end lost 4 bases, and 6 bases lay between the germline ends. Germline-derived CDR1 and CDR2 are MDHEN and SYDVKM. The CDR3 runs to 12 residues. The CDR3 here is CASSLLYNEQFF. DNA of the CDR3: TGTGCCAGCAGTCTCCTTTACAATGAGCAGTTCTTC.

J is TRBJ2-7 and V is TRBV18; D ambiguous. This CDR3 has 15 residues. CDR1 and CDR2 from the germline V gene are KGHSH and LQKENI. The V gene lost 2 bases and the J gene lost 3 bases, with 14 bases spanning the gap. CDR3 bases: TGTGCCAGCTCACCAGACCAGAGCCGCAGCTACGAGCAGTACTTC. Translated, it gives CASSPDQSRSYEQYF.

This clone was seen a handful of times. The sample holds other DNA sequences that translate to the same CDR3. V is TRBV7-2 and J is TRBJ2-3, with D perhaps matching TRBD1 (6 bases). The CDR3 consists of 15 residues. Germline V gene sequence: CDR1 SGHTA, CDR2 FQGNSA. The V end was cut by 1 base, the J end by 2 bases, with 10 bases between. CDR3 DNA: TGTGCCAGCAGCTTAGTAGGGGGAACCACAGATACGCAGTATTTT. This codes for CASSLVGGTTDTQYF.

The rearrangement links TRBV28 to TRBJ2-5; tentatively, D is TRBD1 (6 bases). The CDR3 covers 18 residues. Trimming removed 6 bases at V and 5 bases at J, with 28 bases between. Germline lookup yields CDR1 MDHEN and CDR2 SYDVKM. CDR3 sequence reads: CASSTPRDRREGRETQYF. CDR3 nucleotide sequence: TGTGCCAGCAGCACCCCTCGAGACAGGCGCGAAGGCCGGGAGACCCAGTACTTC.

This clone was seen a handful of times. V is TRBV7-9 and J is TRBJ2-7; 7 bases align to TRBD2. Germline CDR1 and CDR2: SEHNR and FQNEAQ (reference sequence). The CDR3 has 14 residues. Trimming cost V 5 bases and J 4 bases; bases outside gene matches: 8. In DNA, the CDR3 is TGTGCCAGCAGCCAAGCGGGGAAAATATACGAGCAGTACTTC. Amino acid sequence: CASSQAGKIYEQYF. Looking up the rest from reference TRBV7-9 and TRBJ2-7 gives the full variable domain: DTGVSQNPRHKITKRGQNVTFRCDPISEHNRLYWYRQTLGQGPEFLTYFQNEAQLEKSRLLSDRFSAERPKGSFSTLEIQRTEQGDSAMYLCASSQAGKIYEQYFGPGTRLTVT.

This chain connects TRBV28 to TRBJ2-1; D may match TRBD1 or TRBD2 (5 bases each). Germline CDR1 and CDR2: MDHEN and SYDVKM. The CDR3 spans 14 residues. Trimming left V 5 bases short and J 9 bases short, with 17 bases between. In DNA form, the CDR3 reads TGTGCCAGCAGTGCCAGCAGCCGGGACCTTGAGCAGTTCTTC. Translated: CASSASSRDLEQFF.

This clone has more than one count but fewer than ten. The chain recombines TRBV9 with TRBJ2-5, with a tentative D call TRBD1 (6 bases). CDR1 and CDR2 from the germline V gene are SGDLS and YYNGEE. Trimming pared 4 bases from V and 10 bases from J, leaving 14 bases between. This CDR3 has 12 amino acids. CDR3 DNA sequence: TGTGCCAGCAGCAGACCTCAGGGGCTCCAGTACTTC. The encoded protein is CASSRPQGLQYF.

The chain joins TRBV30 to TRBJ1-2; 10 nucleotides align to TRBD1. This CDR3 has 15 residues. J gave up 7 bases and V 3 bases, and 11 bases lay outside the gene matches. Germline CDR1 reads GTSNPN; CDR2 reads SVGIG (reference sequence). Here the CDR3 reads CAWSRRGDRGFGYTF. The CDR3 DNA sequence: TGTGCCTGGAGCCGGCGGGGGGACAGGGGTTTTGGCTACACCTTC.

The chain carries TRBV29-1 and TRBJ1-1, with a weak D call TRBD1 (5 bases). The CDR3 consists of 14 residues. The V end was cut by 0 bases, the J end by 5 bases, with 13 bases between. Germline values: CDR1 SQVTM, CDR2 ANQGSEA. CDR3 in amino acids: CSVEESLQGTEAFF. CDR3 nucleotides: TGCAGCGTTGAAGAAAGTCTCCAGGGAACTGAAGCTTTCTTT.

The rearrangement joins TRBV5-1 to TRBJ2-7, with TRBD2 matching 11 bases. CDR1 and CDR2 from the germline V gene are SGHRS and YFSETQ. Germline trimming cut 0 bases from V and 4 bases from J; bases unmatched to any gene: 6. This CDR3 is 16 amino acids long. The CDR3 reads CASSLEPSGRPYEQYF. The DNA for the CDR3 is TGCGCCAGCAGCTTGGAGCCTAGCGGGAGGCCTTACGAGCAGTACTTC. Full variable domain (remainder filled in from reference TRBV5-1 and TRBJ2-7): KAGVTQTPRYLIKTRGQQVTLSCSPISGHRSVSWYQQTPGQGLQFLFEYFSETQRNKGNFPGRFSGRQFSNSRSEMNVSTLELGDSALYLCASSLEPSGRPYEQYFGPGTRLTVT.

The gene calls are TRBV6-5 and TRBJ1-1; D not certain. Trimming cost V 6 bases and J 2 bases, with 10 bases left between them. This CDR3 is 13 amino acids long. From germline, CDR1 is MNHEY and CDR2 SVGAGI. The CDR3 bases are TGTGCCAGCAGAGCGGGAGGCAACACTGAAGCTTTCTTT. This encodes CASRAGGNTEAFF.

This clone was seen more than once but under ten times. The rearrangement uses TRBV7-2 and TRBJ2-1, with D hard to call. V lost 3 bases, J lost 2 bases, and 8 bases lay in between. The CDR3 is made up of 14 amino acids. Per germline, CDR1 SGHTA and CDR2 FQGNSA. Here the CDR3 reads CASSLLAPYNEQFF. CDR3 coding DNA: TGTGCCAGCAGCTTGTTAGCTCCCTACAATGAGCAGTTCTTC.

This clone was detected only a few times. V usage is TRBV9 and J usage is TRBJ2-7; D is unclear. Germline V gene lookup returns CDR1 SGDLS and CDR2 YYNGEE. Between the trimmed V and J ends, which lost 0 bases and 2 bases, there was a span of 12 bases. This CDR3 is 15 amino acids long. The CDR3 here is CASSVDPDGPYEQYF. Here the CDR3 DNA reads TGTGCCAGCAGCGTAGACCCGGACGGCCCCTACGAGCAGTACTTC.

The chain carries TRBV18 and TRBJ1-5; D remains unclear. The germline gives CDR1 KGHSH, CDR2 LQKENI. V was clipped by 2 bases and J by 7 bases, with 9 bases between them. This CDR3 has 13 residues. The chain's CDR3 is CASSPGDGQPQHF. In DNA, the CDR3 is TGTGCCAGCTCACCAGGGGATGGACAGCCCCAGCATTTT.

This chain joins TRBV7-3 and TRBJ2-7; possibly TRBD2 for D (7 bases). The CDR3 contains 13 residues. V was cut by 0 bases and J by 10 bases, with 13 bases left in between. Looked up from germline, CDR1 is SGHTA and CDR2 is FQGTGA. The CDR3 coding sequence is TGTGCCAGCAGCTTAACGGGGAGGGACAAACAGTACTTC. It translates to CASSLTGRDKQYF.

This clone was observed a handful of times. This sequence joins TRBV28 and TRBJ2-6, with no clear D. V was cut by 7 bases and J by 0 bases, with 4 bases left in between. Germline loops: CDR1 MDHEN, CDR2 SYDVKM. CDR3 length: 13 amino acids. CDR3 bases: TGTGCCAGCATGTACTCTGGGGCCAACGTCCTGACTTTC. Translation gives CASMYSGANVLTF.

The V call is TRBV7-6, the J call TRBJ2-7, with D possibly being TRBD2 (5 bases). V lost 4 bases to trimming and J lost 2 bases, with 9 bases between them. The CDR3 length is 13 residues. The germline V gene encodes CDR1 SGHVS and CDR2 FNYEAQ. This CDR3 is CASSSGLTYEQYF. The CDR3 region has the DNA TGTGCCAGCAGCTCTGGACTTACCTACGAGCAGTACTTC.